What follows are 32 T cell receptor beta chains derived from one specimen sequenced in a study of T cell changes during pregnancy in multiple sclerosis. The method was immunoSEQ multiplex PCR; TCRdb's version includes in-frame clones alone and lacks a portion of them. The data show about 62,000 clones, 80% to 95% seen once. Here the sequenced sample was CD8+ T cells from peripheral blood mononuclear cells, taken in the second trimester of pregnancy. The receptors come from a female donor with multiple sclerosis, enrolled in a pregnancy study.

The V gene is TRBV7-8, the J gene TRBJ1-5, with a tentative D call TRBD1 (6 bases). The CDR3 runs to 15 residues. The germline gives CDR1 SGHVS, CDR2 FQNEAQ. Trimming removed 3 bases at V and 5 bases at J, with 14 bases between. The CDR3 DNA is TGTGCCAGCAGCTTGCAGGGGAATCTGTATCAGCCCCAGCATTTT. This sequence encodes CASSLQGNLYQPQHF.

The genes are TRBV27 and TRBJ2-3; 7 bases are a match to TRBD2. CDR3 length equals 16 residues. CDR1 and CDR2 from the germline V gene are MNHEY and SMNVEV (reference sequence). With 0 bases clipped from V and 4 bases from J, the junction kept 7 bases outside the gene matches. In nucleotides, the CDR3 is TGTGCCAGCAGTTTATCGGGAGGGCCTAGATCAGATACGCAGTATTTT. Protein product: CASSLSGGPRSDTQYF.

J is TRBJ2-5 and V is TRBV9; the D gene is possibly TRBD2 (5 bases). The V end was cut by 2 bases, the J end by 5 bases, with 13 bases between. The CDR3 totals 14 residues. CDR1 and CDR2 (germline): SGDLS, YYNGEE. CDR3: CASSVGPSGETQYF. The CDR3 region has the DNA TGTGCCAGCAGCGTGGGTCCCTCGGGGGAGACCCAGTACTTC.

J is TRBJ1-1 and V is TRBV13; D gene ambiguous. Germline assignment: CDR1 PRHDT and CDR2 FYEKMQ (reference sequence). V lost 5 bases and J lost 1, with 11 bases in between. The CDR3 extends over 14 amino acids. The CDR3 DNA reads TGTGCCAGCAGCCTACCAACAGAGAACACTGAAGCTTTCTTT. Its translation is CASSLPTENTEAFF. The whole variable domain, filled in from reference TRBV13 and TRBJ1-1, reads AAGVIQSPRHLIKEKRETATLKCYPIPRHDTVYWYQQGPGQDPQFLISFYEKMQSDKGSIPDRFSAQQFSDYHSELNMSSLELGDSALYFCASSLPTENTEAFFGQGTRLTVV.

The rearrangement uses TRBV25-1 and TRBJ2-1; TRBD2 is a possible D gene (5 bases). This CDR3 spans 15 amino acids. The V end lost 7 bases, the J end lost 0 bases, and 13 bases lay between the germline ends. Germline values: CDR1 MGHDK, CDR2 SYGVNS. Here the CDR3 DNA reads TGTGCCAGCACCCCCCGGGGTAGCTCCTACAATGAGCAGTTCTTC. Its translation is CASTPRGSSYNEQFF.

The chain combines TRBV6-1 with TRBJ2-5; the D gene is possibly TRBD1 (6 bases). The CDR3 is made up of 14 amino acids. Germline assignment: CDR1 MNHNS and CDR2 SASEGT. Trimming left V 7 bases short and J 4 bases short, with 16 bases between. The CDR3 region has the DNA TGTGCCAGCAAGGACGGAGACAGGACAGAGACCCAGTACTTC. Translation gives CASKDGDRTETQYF.

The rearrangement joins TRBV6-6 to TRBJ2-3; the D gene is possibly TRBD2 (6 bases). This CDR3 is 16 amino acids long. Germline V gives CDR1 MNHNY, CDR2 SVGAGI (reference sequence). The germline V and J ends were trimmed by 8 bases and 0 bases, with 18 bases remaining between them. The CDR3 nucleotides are TGTGCCAGCGCCGACCTCGGGGGATCTAGCACAGATACGCAGTATTTT. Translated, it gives CASADLGGSSTDTQYF.

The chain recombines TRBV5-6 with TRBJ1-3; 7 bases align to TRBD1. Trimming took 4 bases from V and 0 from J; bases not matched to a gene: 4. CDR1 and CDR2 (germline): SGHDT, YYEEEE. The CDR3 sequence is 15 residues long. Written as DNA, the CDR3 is TGTGCCAGCAGCCCGGGACAGCTCTCTGGAAACACCATATATTTT. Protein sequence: CASSPGQLSGNTIYF.

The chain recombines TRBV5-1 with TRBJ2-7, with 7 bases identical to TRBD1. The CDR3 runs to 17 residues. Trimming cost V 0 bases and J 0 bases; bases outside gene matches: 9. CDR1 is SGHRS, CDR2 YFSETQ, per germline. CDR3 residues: CASSLAGWGQSSYEQYF. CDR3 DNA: TGCGCCAGCAGCTTGGCGGGATGGGGACAGAGCTCCTACGAGCAGTACTTC.

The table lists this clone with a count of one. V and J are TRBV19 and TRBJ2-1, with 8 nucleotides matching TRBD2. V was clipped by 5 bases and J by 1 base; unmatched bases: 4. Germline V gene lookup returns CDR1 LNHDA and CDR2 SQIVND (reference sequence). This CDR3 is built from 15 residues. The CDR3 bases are TGTGCCAGTAGTGAGGGGACTAGTTCCTACAATGAGCAGTTCTTC. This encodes CASSEGTSSYNEQFF.

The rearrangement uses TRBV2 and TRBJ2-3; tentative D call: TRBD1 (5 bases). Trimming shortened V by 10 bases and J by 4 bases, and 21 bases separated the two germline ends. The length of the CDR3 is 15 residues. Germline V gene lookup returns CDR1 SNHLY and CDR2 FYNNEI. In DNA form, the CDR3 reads TGTGCCATCCCCCAGGGTGGTAAATTCGCAGATACGCAGTATTTT. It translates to CAIPQGGKFADTQYF.

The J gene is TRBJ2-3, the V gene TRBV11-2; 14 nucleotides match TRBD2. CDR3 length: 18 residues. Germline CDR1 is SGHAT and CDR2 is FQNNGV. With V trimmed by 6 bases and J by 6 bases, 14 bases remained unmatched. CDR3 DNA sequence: TGTGCCAGCAGTCCGGGACTAGCGGGAGCGGGGACAAGCGATACGCAGTATTTT. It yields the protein CASSPGLAGAGTSDTQYF. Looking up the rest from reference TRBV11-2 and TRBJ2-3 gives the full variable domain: EAGVAQSPRYKIIEKRQSVAFWCNPISGHATLYWYQQILGQGPKLLIQFQNNGVVDDSQLPKDRFSAERLKGVDSTLKIQPAKLEDSAVYLCASSPGLAGAGTSDTQYFGPGTRLTVL.

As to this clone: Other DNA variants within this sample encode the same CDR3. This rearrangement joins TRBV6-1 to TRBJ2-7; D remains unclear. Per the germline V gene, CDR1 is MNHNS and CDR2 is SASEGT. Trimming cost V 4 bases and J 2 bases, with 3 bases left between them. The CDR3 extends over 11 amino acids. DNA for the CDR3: TGTGCCAGCAGTGCAGCCTACGAGCAGTACTTC. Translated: CASSAAYEQYF.

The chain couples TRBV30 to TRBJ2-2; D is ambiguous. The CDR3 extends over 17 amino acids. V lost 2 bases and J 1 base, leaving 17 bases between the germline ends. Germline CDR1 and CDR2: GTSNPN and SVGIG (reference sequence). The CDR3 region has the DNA TGTGCCTGGAGTTCCCCTTTCCGCGGTGAGAACACCGGGGAGCTGTTTTTT. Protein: CAWSSPFRGENTGELFF.

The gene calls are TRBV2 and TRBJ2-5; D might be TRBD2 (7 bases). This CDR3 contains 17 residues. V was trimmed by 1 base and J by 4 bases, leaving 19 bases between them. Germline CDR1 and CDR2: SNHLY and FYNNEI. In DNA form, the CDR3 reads TGTGCCAGCAGTGAAGGGGGTGGAGGGGAGGGGGGAGAGACCCAGTACTTC. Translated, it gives CASSEGGGGEGGETQYF. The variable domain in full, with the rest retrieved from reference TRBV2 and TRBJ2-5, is EPEVTQTPSHQVTQMGQEVILRCVPISNHLYFYWYRQILGQKVEFLVSFYNNEISEKSEIFDDQFSVERPDGSNFTLKIRSTKLEDSAMYFCASSEGGGGEGGETQYFGPGTRLLVL.

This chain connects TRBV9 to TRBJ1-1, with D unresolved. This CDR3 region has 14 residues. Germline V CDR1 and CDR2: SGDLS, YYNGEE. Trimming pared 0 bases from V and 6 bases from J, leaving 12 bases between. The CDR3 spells CASSVGGIDPEAFF. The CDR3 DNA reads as TGTGCCAGCAGCGTAGGAGGAATTGATCCTGAAGCTTTCTTT.

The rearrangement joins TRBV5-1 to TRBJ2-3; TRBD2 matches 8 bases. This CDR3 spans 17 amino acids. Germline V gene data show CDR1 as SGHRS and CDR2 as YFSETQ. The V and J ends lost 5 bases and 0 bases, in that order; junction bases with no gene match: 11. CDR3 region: CASRGFSGASSTDTQYF. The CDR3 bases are TGCGCCAGCAGGGGATTTAGCGGGGCCTCTAGCACAGATACGCAGTATTTT. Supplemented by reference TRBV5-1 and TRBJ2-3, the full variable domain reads KAGVTQTPRYLIKTRGQQVTLSCSPISGHRSVSWYQQTPGQGLQFLFEYFSETQRNKGNFPGRFSGRQFSNSRSEMNVSTLELGDSALYLCASRGFSGASSTDTQYFGPGTRLTVL.

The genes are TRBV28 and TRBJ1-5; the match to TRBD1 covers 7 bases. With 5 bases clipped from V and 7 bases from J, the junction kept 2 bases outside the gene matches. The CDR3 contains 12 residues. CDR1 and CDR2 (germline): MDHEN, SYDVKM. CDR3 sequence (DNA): TGTGCCAGCAGTGTACAGGGGCAGCCCCAGCATTTT. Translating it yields CASSVQGQPQHF.

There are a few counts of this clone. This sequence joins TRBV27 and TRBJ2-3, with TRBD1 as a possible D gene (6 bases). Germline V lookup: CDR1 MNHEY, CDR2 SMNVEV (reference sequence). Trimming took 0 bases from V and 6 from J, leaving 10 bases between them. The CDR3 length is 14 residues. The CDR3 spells CASSLSWGRDTQYF. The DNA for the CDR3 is TGTGCCAGCAGTTTATCTTGGGGGCGGGATACGCAGTATTTT.

The CDR3 region has the DNA TGTGCCAGCAGCGTCCCAAGGGGAGGGGATGGAAACACCATATATTTT. Its protein is CASSVPRGGDGNTIYF. The V gene is TRBV9, the J gene TRBJ1-3; D may be TRBD1 (5 bases). Germline CDR1 reads SGDLS; CDR2 reads YYNGEE. This CDR3 spans 16 amino acids. V dropped 2 bases and J dropped 3 bases, with 15 bases sitting between them.

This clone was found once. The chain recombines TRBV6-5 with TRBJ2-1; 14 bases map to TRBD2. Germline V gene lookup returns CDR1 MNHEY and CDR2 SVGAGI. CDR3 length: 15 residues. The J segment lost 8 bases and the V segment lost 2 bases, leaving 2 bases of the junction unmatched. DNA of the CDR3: TGTGCCAGCAGTTACGGGGGACTAGCGGGAGATGAGCAGTTCTTC. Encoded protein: CASSYGGLAGDEQFF.

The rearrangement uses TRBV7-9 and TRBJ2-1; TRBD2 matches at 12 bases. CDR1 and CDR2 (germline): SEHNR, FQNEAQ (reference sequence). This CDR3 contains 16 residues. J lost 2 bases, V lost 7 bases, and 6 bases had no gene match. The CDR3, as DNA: TGTGCCAGCACGACGACTAGCGGGAGACCCTACAATGAGCAGTTCTTC. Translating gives CASTTTSGRPYNEQFF.

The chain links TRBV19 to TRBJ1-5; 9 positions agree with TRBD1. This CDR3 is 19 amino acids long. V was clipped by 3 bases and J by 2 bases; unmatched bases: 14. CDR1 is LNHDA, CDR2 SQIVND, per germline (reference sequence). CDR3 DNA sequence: TGTGCCAGTAGTATGGCCGGGACAGGGTTGGTGTGGGGCAATCAGCCCCAGCATTTT. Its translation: CASSMAGTGLVWGNQPQHF.

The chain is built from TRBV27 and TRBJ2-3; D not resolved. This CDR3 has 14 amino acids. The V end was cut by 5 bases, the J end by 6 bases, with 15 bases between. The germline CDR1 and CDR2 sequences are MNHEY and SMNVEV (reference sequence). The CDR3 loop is CASSLSFTSDTQYF. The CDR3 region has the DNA TGTGCCAGCAGTCTCTCTTTTACTTCCGATACGCAGTATTTT.

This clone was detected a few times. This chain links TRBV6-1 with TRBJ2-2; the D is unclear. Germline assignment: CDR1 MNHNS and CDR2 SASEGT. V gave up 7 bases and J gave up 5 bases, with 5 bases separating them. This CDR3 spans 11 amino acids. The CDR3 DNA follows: TGTGCCAGCACCAGAACCGGGGAGCTGTTTTTT. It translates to CASTRTGELFF.

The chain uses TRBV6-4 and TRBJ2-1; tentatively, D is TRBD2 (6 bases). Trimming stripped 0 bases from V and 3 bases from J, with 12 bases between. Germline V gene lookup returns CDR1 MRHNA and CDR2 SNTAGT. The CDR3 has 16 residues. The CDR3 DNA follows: TGTGCCAGCAGTGACTCACCGGGAGAGGGCTACAATGAGCAGTTCTTC. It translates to CASSDSPGEGYNEQFF.

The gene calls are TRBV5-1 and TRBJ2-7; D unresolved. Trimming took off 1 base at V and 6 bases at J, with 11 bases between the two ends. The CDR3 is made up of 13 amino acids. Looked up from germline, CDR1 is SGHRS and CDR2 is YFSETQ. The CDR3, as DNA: TGCGCCAGCAGCTTGTCCTACGGCGGCGAGCAGTACTTC. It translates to CASSLSYGGEQYF.

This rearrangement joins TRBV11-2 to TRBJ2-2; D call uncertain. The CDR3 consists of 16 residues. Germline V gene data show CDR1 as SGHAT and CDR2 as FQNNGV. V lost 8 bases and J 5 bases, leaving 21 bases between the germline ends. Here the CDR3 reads CASGAPTETPTGELFF. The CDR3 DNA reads TGTGCCAGCGGCGCCCCGACTGAGACCCCGACCGGGGAGCTGTTTTTT.

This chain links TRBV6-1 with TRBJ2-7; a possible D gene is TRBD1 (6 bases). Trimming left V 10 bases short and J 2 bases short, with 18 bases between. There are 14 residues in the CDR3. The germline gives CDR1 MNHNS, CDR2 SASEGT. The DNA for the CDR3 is TGTGCCACCCTCCCCCCAGGGGTCCCCTACGAGCAGTACTTC. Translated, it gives CATLPPGVPYEQYF.

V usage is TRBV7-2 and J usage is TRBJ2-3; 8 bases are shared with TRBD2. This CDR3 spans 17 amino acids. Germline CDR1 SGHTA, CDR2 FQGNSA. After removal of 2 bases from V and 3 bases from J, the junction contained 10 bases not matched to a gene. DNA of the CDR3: TGTGCCAGCAGCTTATTGGGCGGGAGGTGGGTGACAGATACGCAGTATTTT. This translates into CASSLLGGRWVTDTQYF.

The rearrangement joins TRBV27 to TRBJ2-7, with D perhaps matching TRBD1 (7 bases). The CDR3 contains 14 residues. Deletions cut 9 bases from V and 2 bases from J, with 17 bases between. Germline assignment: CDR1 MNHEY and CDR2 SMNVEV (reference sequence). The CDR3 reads CASRGDRTAYEQYF. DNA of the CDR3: TGTGCCAGTAGGGGGGACAGAACAGCCTACGAGCAGTACTTC.

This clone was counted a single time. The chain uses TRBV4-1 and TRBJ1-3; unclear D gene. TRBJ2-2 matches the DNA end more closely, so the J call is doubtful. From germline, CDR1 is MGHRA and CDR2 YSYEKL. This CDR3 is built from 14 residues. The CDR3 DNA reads TGCGCCAGCAGCCCCTACTCCGATACCGGGGAGCTGTTTTTT. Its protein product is CASSPYSDTGELFF.